One TCR beta chain is described in this entry. Its antigen is unknown. This CDR3 has 14 amino acids. With 7 bases clipped from V and 4 bases from J, the junction kept 7 bases outside the gene matches. The germline V gene has CDR1 KGHDR and CDR2 SFDVKD. This sample is part of a study of CD8+CD57+ T cells in acquired aplastic anemia. Study results and limitations: Around 27 sequences, all CD8+ CDR3, were shared between patients and controls.

Patients included in sequencing had previously demonstrated CD8+CD57+ cell expansion by flow cytometry. Genomic DNA, serving as template, underwent TCR beta VDJ and CDR3 profiling. One entry per CDR3 protein results from TCRdb running MiXCR on the reads. This sample carries 150,000 to 200,000 distinct CDR3 sequences, around half of them seen once, and the ten largest clones take roughly 3.5%. V gene TRBV24-1 combines with J gene TRBJ2-5, with 8 nucleotides matching TRBD2. The TCR was taken from a human donor with aplastic anemia. Material: sorted CD4+, CD8+, or CD8+CD57+ T cells (not recorded which) from PBMCs. The CDR3 coding sequence is TGTGCCACCAGGGACAGCGGGAGCGTAGAGACCCAGTACTTC. Amino acids: CATRDSGSVETQYF.